Sequencing of this T cell receptor beta chain was carried out in a study of OX40 agonist ivuxolimab in advanced cancers. Across the study: The study treated patients with ivuxolimab, an agonistic anti-OX40 (CD134) antibody. Overall study results and limits: CD4+ and CD8+ blood T cells expanded clonally by week 6 at 0.1 to 3.0 mg/kg.

Some clones are missing from TCRdb's copy, which holds only in-frame ones; the method was immunoSEQ multiplex PCR. The sample records approximately 66,000 clones, approximately 86% being singletons. About this clone itself: The antigen is not known.

Trimming took 4 bases from V and 5 from J, leaving 17 bases between them. CDR1 is KGHSH and CDR2 is LQKENI in the germline V gene. This CDR3 has 15 residues. Sequencing was performed on CD4+ or CD8+ T cells sorted from blood, taken in a trial of the OX40 agonist ivuxolimab. The TCR comes from an adult with an advanced solid tumor such as melanoma, head and neck, liver or kidney cancer. The chain combines TRBV18 with TRBJ2-5, with D perhaps matching TRBD1 or TRBD2 (5 bases each). CDR3 in DNA: TGTGCCAGCTCACGGGATCGGGGCGTCAGCGAGACCCAGTACTTC. It yields the protein CASSRDRGVSETQYF. The complete variable domain, with remaining parts taken from reference TRBV18 and TRBJ2-5, reads NAGVMQNPRHLVRRRGQEARLRCSPMKGHSHVYWYRQLPEEGLKFMVYLQKENIIDESGMPKERFSAEFPKEGPSILRIQQVVRGDSAAYFCASSRDRGVSETQYFGPGTRLLVL.